A single T cell receptor beta chain is shown here with its context. In the authors' workflow: From reference gene primer amplification, estimates of nucleated cell counts were derived. The repertoire was sequenced with immunoSEQ multiplex PCR; TCRdb's copy has only in-frame clones and lacks some. V and J calls and clone size are those listed in that table; D and trimming were worked out from the DNA. The sample has some 250,000 clones, approximately 83% seen once. The data originate from a study of blood T cell repertoires in COVID-19. CDR3 length equals 13 residues. The sequence was obtained from a woman in her thirties who had recovered from COVID-19. The source material was peripheral blood. The genes are TRBV21-1 and TRBJ1-6; TRBD1, the D gene given by the table, was not confirmed from the DNA. TRBV21-1 is a listed pseudogene. The CDR3 region has the DNA TGTGCCAGCAGGGGACAGCATAATTCACCCCTCCACTTT. Residues: CASRGQHNSPLHF.